Each of the 10 T cell receptor beta chains below was sequenced from the same sample in a study of blood T cell repertoires in COVID-19 (TCRdb year 2020). The library was made by the immunoSEQ multiplex PCR assay. TCRdb's version of the immuneACCESS table is confined to in-frame rearrangements and falls short of the full clone set. An unresolved V gene accounts for under half of the shortfall where checked; the remainder is of unknown origin. This sample comprises some 200,000 clones, 75% to 80% of them detected only once. The ten largest clones represent approximately 26% of the sample. Sequencing was carried out using peripheral blood. Receptors originate from a woman aged 65 to 85 with acute or convalescent COVID-19.

The chain uses TRBV20-1 and TRBJ1-1; D is ambiguous. This CDR3 region has 14 residues. In germline, CDR1 is DFQATT, CDR2 SNEGSKA (reference sequence). Trimming took 3 bases from V and 4 from J, leaving 15 bases between them. The CDR3 DNA reads TGCAGTGCTAGTCGGACTTTATTGGGCACTGAAGCTTTCTTT. Protein product: CSASRTLLGTEAFF.

This clone has only one observation. This chain links TRBV20-1 with TRBJ2-4; D is possibly TRBD1 (6 bases). This CDR3 has 14 amino acids. CDR1 is DFQATT, CDR2 SNEGSKA, per germline (reference sequence). The V and J ends lost 3 bases and 0 bases respectively, with 9 bases between them. DNA for the CDR3: TGCAGTGCTAGTAAGGGGGTAGCCAAAAACATTCAGTACTTC. It specifies CSASKGVAKNIQYF.

The chain carries TRBV4-1 and TRBJ1-2; D not certain. The germline V and J ends were trimmed by 0 bases and 2 bases, with 13 bases remaining between them. Germline V gene lookup returns CDR1 MGHRA and CDR2 YSYEKL. The CDR3 consists of 16 residues. The CDR3 DNA follows: TGCGCCAGCAGCCAAGATAGCGGCAGGAGCAACTATGGCTACACCTTC. It yields the protein CASSQDSGRSNYGYTF.

The V and J genes are TRBV24-1 and TRBJ2-7; 9 nucleotides match TRBD2. The CDR3 has 15 amino acids. Unmatched junction bases numbered 12, after V lost 12 bases and J lost 1 base. Germline V lookup: CDR1 KGHDR, CDR2 SFDVKD. CDR3 region: CAPRGSGSRSYEQYF. The CDR3 DNA sequence: TGTGCCCCCCGAGGTAGCGGGAGTCGGTCCTACGAGCAGTACTTC.

The chain combines TRBV5-4 with TRBJ1-3, with unresolved D. The V and J ends lost 0 bases and 0 bases respectively, with 7 bases between them. Germline V gives CDR1 SGHNT, CDR2 YYREEE (reference sequence). The CDR3 loop spans 15 amino acids. The CDR3 nucleotides read TGTGCCAGCAGCTTGGGAGGGTCCTCTGGAAACACCATATATTTT. Amino acid sequence: CASSLGGSSGNTIYF.

DNA for the CDR3: TGTGCCAGCAGTTTATGGCGGTCGTCTGAAGCTTTCTTT. Translation gives CASSLWRSSEAFF. The V gene is TRBV12-3 or TRBV12-4, the J gene TRBJ1-1, with D uncertain. The CDR3 is 13 amino acids. V gave up 2 bases and J gave up 6 bases, with 10 bases separating them.

The CDR3 DNA reads as TGCGCCAGCAGCTTGGCCGTACCGGGACAGGGGTACGAGCAGTACTTC. The encoded protein is CASSLAVPGQGYEQYF. The chain is built from TRBV5-1 and TRBJ2-7, with TRBD1 matching over 10 bases. This CDR3 contains 16 residues. The ends lost 0 bases at V and 4 bases at J; junction bases unmatched: 7. Germline CDR1 and CDR2: SGHRS and YFSETQ. Complete variable domain (other parts from reference TRBV5-1 and TRBJ2-7): KAGVTQTPRYLIKTRGQQVTLSCSPISGHRSVSWYQQTPGQGLQFLFEYFSETQRNKGNFPGRFSGRQFSNSRSEMNVSTLELGDSALYLCASSLAVPGQGYEQYFGPGTRLTVT.

This clone was seen a handful of times. This chain uses TRBV5-1 with TRBJ1-2, with D hard to call. Looked up from germline, CDR1 is SGHRS and CDR2 is YFSETQ. The CDR3 sequence is 14 residues long. V lost 0 bases to trimming and J lost 4 bases, with 10 bases between them. CDR3 nucleotide sequence: TGCGCCAGCAGCTTGGCCCGCACAGTCTATGGCTACACCTTC. Protein: CASSLARTVYGYTF.

V gene TRBV15 combines with J gene TRBJ2-7; a possible D gene is TRBD2 (5 bases). Germline V CDR1 and CDR2: LNHNV, YYDKDF (reference sequence). The CDR3 length is 15 residues. V shed 5 bases and J shed 3 bases, with 17 bases lying between them. The CDR3 nucleotides are TGTGCCACCAGCCCCGGACTCTCAAACGACTACGAGCAGTACTTC. Protein sequence: CATSPGLSNDYEQYF.

This chain joins TRBV9 and TRBJ2-5; 10 bases are a match to TRBD1. J was trimmed by 4 bases and V by 0 bases; bases with no gene match: 9. The CDR3 extends over 17 amino acids. The germline V gene encodes CDR1 SGDLS and CDR2 YYNGEE. The CDR3 sequence: CASSVDSGQGSRETQYF. In nucleotides, the CDR3 is TGTGCCAGCAGCGTAGACTCGGGACAGGGGAGTCGAGAGACCCAGTACTTC.